This T cell receptor (beta chain) was recovered during a study of cytomegalovirus exposure and HLA in healthy donors (dated by TCRdb to about 2017). Describing the broader study: In an earlier analysis of roughly 500 of the donors, approximately 300 Gb of sequence data and 90 million to 120 million unique TCR beta sequences from approximately 180 million T cells were reported. An early release covering about 600 HLA-typed donors comprised roughly 300 gigabases of sequencing data and roughly 85 million unique TCR sequences. The genetic ancestry cluster associated with self-reported Caucasian donors included over 80% of the roughly 400 genotyped donors. The study aimed to test whether signatures of past pathogen exposure could be identified by cataloging public T cell receptors. The study used immunosequencing to profile the T cell repertoires of 600 to 850 subjects and linked those repertoires to cytomegalovirus serostatus. In addition to the first cohort of 666 subjects, a separate validation cohort of about 120 different subjects was used. To predict cytomegalovirus infection status, the study brought together high-throughput TCR immunosequencing, statistical association of individual TCRs with disease status, and machine learning. A later analysis re-examined previously published TCR beta repertoires from 600 to 700 donors and added high-resolution HLA genotyping to investigate patterns of TCR occurrence. Rather than drawing on any new phenotypic data, the later analysis identified candidate immune exposures from TCR beta sequences and the way those sequences occurred across donors. To decide whether each TCR beta V gene segment behaved as functional or pseudogenic, an earlier analysis of some 600 of the donors relied on high-throughput TCR beta sequencing. Donor age, sex, ethnicity and CMV serostatus were collected together with the repertoire data. Genome-wide SNP genotypes for about 60% of the 666 donors were used in a later genetic analysis, which treated that subset as a discovery cohort. Every discovery cohort repertoire had been produced on one sequencing platform. HLA typing included class I and class II loci at four-digit resolution. Typing coverage varied by locus: about 620-630 donors for A, B, C, DRB1 and DQB1; approximately 500 for DQA1; about 570 for DPA1; about 450 for DPB1. Several DR-DQ haplotypes were treated as single units for association and clustering because of strong linkage in the cohort. Among 350 to 400 genotyped donors of the cohort, an average of around 240,000 unique TCR beta nucleotide sequences were sequenced per donor, 15% to 20% of them non-productive. General conclusions and limits of the study: A few of the identified cytomegalovirus-associated TCR beta chains were confirmed in vitro to be specific for cytomegalovirus antigens. The cohort was sequenced for TCR beta chains only, and without alpha or paired-chain data the features that could be detected were limited. Because the 87-base-pair reads could not distinguish some IMGT-functional V segments, including TRBV6-2 and TRBV6-3, those segments were excluded. A total of 150 to 200 TCR beta chains were listed by the study as associated with cytomegalovirus. Sequencing depth was assumed to be roughly uniform across donors in the presence/absence analyses, though that assumption may not hold. An earlier analysis of around 540 of the donors showed that most TCR beta V segments appeared in productive rearrangements either about 87% or about 30% of the time, which broadly matched IMGT annotations. A later genetic analysis reported fewer N-insertions in productive TCRs among donors in an Asian-associated ancestry cluster than the roughly 700-donor mean. Some 16 rarely observed V segments, including chromosome 9 orphons, were excluded from the earlier analysis of about 610 of the donors because counts were too low. The authors suggested that the approach could potentially be extended to other disease states and immunological phenotypes. The sequencing pipeline was judged likely to have produced a cluster of highly shared sequence variants as a technical artifact. In a later analysis, HLA-associated TCR beta chains were found to be more clonally expanded and to have lower generation probabilities than equally common non-associated chains. While some public TCRs were present in many individuals, most TCR sequences turned up only very rarely across donors. Because some donors lacked HLA typing at each locus, the association tests relied only on the typed subset. The classifier was reported to diagnose cytomegalovirus status with high specificity and sensitivity in both the original cohort and the validation cohort. A further reported finding was that TCR beta sequences accurately predicted the HLA-A and HLA-B alleles for most subjects in the first cohort. A later genetic analysis associated a missense DCLRE1C variant with V-gene and J-gene trimming of TCR beta chains, and an independent cohort replicated the association. When HLA alleles, especially DR and DQ, strongly co-occurred, TCR associations were difficult to assign to individual alleles. At a false discovery rate of 0.05, a later analysis linked roughly 17,000 TCR beta sequences to specific HLA alleles. CMV serostatus was the only immune exposure information available for the cohort. In a later analysis, several top co-occurrence clusters were reported to appear linked to parvovirus B19, influenza, CMV and Epstein-Barr virus. Correlated functional status among segregating V segments might reflect linkage disequilibrium, but an unknown experimental factor could not be ruled out. According to a later analysis, most CMV-associated TCR beta chains appeared to be HLA-restricted, and the HLA associations seemed to be driven largely by CMV exposure. According to a later analysis, TCR association rates differed among HLA loci, with DRB1 alleles showing the most associated TCRs and HLA-C alleles showing the fewest.

This clone was seen only a few times. The clone's antigen remains unknown. No qualities accompany the bases; no much larger clone lies one base away. From the germline V gene (reference sequence), CDR1 is LNHDA and CDR2 is SQIVND. The CDR3, from cysteine to phenylalanine, totals 16 residues. Of the read, only the CDR3 DNA is kept; its 48 bases are in frame from base 1. Trimming takes 6 bases from V and 0 bases from J, and the germline ends sit 15 bases apart. The cohort comprised some 700 healthy bone marrow donors. All cohort members were sampled while nominally healthy, although unrecorded immune exposures were likely present. The donor tested CMV seropositive, placing the donor among the 250 to 350 seropositive members of the cohort. A peripheral blood sample was provided by each donor, and peripheral blood mononuclear cells were used for TCR beta sequencing. The Qiagen DNeasy Blood Extraction Kit was used to extract genomic DNA from the blood cell samples.

Preparation of the library involved the immunoSEQ multiplex PCR assay. For the multiplex PCR, a mixture combining 60 forward primers for TCR Vbeta segments and 13 reverse primers for TCR Jbeta segments was used. Amplification of the CDR3 region of rearranged TCR beta genes was performed with a multiplex PCR assay on genomic DNA. The Illumina HiSeq System was used to sequence the amplified TCR beta libraries as 87-base-pair reads. In the paper's pipeline: Across the 666 repertoires, a later analysis counted 75 million to 90 million unique TCR beta chains, roughly 11 million of which were shared by at least two donors. Raw reads were error-corrected and collapsed into unique sequences with a nearest-neighbor algorithm that merged closely related sequences to remove PCR and sequencing errors. V, D and J gene segments were assigned by aligning CDR3 sequences to IMGT reference sequences. For a sequence to be retained, at least a six-nucleotide match to both a V gene segment and a J gene segment was required. A rearrangement counted as productive if the CDR3 had no stop codons and remained in frame with V and J, and every other rearrangement counted as non-productive. Following IMGT convention, CDR3 was defined as the stretch from the second conserved V-encoded cysteine up to the conserved J-encoded phenylalanine. The earlier analysis of 500 to 600 of the donors excluded sequences that lacked an unambiguous match to a single V gene segment. In an earlier analysis of roughly 500 of the donors, V segments were called functional above 56.7% productive rearrangements and were called segregating when the between-donor standard deviation exceeded 5%. To diagnose cytomegalovirus status from the catalog of TCR beta chain sequences, a statistical classification framework was built. In a later analysis, V and J genes were assigned by comparing TCR nucleotide sequences against IMGT/GENE-DB human TR gene sequences. A later analysis assigned CDR3 sequences and most-parsimonious VDJ recombination scenarios with the TCRdist pipeline. In a later analysis, every TCR beta chain was defined by the combination of its CDR3 amino acid sequence and its V-gene family, and reads without a unique V-gene family were dropped. To address suspected cross-contamination and a sequencing artifact, a later analysis removed 450 to 700 highly shared, low-generation-probability nucleotide sequences. In a later analysis, a clonal expansion index for each public chain was calculated from normalized within-repertoire ranks of inferred template counts. In a later analysis, generation probabilities were computed using a VDJ recombination model fitted to out-of-frame rearrangements, and the results were checked against IGoR. A later analysis scored TCR-TCR, TCR-HLA and TCR-CMV co-occurrence with hypergeometric tests, applying a repertoire-size bias correction to TCR pairs. A later analysis estimated false discovery rates by permuting HLA or CMV assignments 20 times. In a later analysis, co-occurring TCRs were grouped with DBSCAN, and TCRdist sequence similarity was added when clustering was performed within HLA-allele-positive subsets. Repertoires with fewer than 30,000 or more than 120,000 public chains were left out of co-occurrence clustering, as were roughly five repertoires with anomalous nucleotide sharing. TCRdb took over this immuneACCESS table, retaining in-frame rearrangements with V and J assigned. Such tables are incomplete; in checked studies, under half of the missing clones stem from an unresolved V gene, and the remainder is unexplained. The V and J calls and clone size are taken from that table; D and trimming were inferred from the DNA. Counted in this sample were about 120,000 clones; 55% to 75% of them appeared once. The biggest ten clones account for 1.6% of the sample.

The clonotype was recovered from a man aged 30 to 45 in good health and CMV-seropositive. The source material was PBMCs. The chain joins TRBV19 to TRBJ2-1; a tentative D match to TRBD2 spans 5 bases. The CDR3 sequence is CASRDQADSSYNEQFF. The base sequence is TGTGCCAGTAGGGACCAAGCGGATAGCTCCTACAATGAGCAGTTCTTC.